A selection of T cell receptor beta chains follows, all from one sample in a study of a mutant IDH1 vaccine in newly diagnosed glioma. Their antigens are not known. Assay used: immunoSEQ multiplex PCR; TCRdb lists only in-frame clones, some missing. The sample contains 44,000 or so clones, 81% of which appear only once. The sequences come from PBMCs, collected from a glioma patient whose treatment included an IDH1 peptide vaccine. The receptors stem from a woman aged 40 to 50 with glioma. Some clones in this sample may be carry-over from other donors' samples. Both conserved end residues are part of each CDR3. Fields, in order: V gene, J gene, D gene, clone size, CDR3 length, CDR3 protein, CDR3 DNA. D genes are given only for firm matches. Only part of the rows carry a size: once, few, many, or a class if the clone is expanded.

TRBV6-1	TRBJ1-1	TRBD1	-	15	CASSERQGTNTEAFF	TGTGCCAGCAGTGAGAGACAGGGGACGAACACTGAAGCTTTCTTT
TRBV2	TRBJ2-2	TRBD2	few	14	CASKGLVLAGELFF	TGTGCCAGCAAGGGACTAGTCTTAGCCGGGGAGCTGTTTTTT
TRBV13	TRBJ1-6	-	-	17	CASSLEGNLNYNSPLHF	TGTGCCAGCAGCTTAGAAGGGAATCTGAACTATAATTCACCCCTCCACTTT
TRBV7-2	TRBJ2-7	TRBD2	-	14	CASSLAGGTYEQYF	TGTGCCAGCAGCTTAGCGGGAGGGACCTACGAGCAGTACTTC
TRBV4-1	TRBJ2-2	-	few	15	CASSQLGGNTGELFF	TGCGCCAGCAGCCAACTTGGGGGCAACACCGGGGAGCTGTTTTTT
TRBV11-3	TRBJ1-1	-	-	13	CASSLGGEGEAFF	TGTGCCAGCAGCTTAGGGGGAGAGGGTGAAGCTTTCTTT
TRBV5-4	TRBJ2-7	-	-	13	CASSSTRGPEQYF	TGTGCCAGCAGCTCTACCCGGGGCCCTGAGCAGTACTTC
TRBV18	TRBJ1-5	-	-	15	CASSPEGHENQPQHF	TGTGCCAGCTCACCGGAGGGTCATGAGAATCAGCCCCAGCATTTT
TRBV4-2	TRBJ2-1	-	-	14	CASSQEWGGGEQFF	TGTGCCAGCAGCCAAGAATGGGGAGGGGGTGAGCAGTTCTTC
TRBV4-3	TRBJ1-1	TRBD1	-	15	CASSQEEGGAAEAFF	TGCGCCAGCAGCCAAGAAGAAGGGGGCGCTGCTGAAGCTTTCTTT
TRBV7-8	TRBJ1-5	-	-	16	CASSLGAPFGNQPQHF	TGTGCCAGCAGCTTAGGTGCCCCATTTGGTAATCAGCCCCAGCATTTT
TRBV7-9	TRBJ2-3	-	-	14	CASSLPYSTDTQYF	TGTGCCAGCAGCTTACCCTATAGCACAGATACGCAGTATTTT
TRBV4-2	TRBJ2-1	TRBD2	-	16	CASSQDGGSPSIEQFF	TGTGCCAGCAGCCAAGACGGCGGGAGCCCCTCTATTGAGCAGTTCTTC
TRBV7-9	TRBJ2-5	TRBD2	-	13	CASSSEGGETQYF	TGTGCCAGCAGCTCCGAGGGAGGGGAGACCCAGTACTTC
TRBV5-6	TRBJ1-6	TRBD1	-	15	CASSSRQGSNSPLHF	TGTGCCAGCAGCTCACGACAGGGGTCAAATTCACCCCTCCACTTT
TRBV10-3	TRBJ1-3	-	-	14	CAITPGYGGNTIYF	TGTGCCATCACCCCCGGGTACGGTGGAAACACCATATATTTT
TRBV7-2	TRBJ2-2	-	once	16	CASSLEGLSNTGELFF	TGTGCCAGCAGCTTAGAGGGGTTATCGAACACCGGGGAGCTGTTTTTT
TRBV5-1	TRBJ1-3	-	once	21	CASSLQERGGRGLHSGNTIYF	TGCGCCAGCAGCTTGCAGGAGAGGGGGGGCAGAGGCCTCCACTCTGGAAACACCATATATTTT
TRBV4-3	TRBJ1-2	-	-	15	CASSQDLTRDYGYTF	TGCGCCAGCAGCCAAGATTTGACGCGGGACTATGGCTACACCTTC
TRBV5-6	TRBJ1-2	TRBD1	-	13	CASRRDRADGYTF	TGTGCCAGCAGGCGGGACAGGGCAGACGGCTACACCTTC
TRBV25-1	TRBJ2-1	TRBD2	-	16	CASSERREGAYNEQFF	TGTGCCAGCAGTGAACGACGGGAGGGGGCCTACAATGAGCAGTTCTTC
TRBV10-3	TRBJ2-3	TRBD2	-	14	CAISSAGVKDTQYF	TGTGCCATCAGTTCGGCGGGAGTGAAAGATACGCAGTATTTT